This T cell receptor beta chain was recorded in a study of blood T cells in healthy people across ages. Whole-study results and caveats: Researchers report that TCR beta diversity correlated strongly with naive T cell percentage. Aged donors had fewer naive CD4+ cells and lower diversity than long-lived donors.

Trimming shortened V by 1 base and J by 5 bases, and 10 bases separated the two germline ends. The CDR3 covers 13 residues. Looked up from germline, CDR1 is DFQATT and CDR2 is SNEGSKA (reference sequence). A few counts support this clonotype. Its matching antigen is unknown. At least 6 micrograms of total RNA were extracted per sample. With a J-beta primer mix and a sample-barcoded 5' primer, a second PCR ran roughly 7 to 11 cycles. The authors tagged each cDNA molecule using a template-switch adaptor with 12 random nucleotides. TCRdb fed the 5' RACE reads into MiXCR, producing one record per CDR3 protein. The sample records around 1,000,000 distinct CDR3 sequences, 35% to 40% being singletons.

The receptor comes from a man younger than 35 in good health. The rearrangement joins TRBV20-1 to TRBJ2-3; no definite D call. What was sequenced was blood. The DNA of the CDR3 is TGCAGTGCTAGAGGGGTTAATGGAGATACGCAGTATTTT. Translation: CSARGVNGDTQYF.